The 12 T cell receptor beta chains below were found in one sample sequenced in a study of blood T cells in healthy people across ages. Together with a sample-barcoded 5' primer, a J-beta primer mix was included in a second PCR lasting about 7 to 12 cycles. One entry per CDR3 protein, called by TCRdb with MiXCR from the 5' RACE reads. The table has fewer than 1,200,000 distinct CDR3 sequences, approximately 25% seen once. In addition, the sample was reused for a study of T cells of mothers and their children.

Sequencing input: blood. Receptors originate from a girl aged 2-10 years in good health.

The V and J genes are TRBV4-2 and TRBJ2-5; 11 bases align to TRBD2. The ends lost 2 bases at V and 5 bases at J; junction bases unmatched: 1. This CDR3 has 14 residues. CDR1 is LGHNA, CDR2 YNFKEQ, per germline. The CDR3 DNA follows: TGTGCCAGCAGCCAATGGACTAGCGGGGAGACCCAGTACTTC. Protein sequence: CASSQWTSGETQYF.

To note about this clonotype: With a much larger clone just one base away, this may be a read error. This sequence joins TRBV20-1 and TRBJ2-7, with D tentatively TRBD2 (5 bases). This CDR3 spans 14 amino acids. Per the germline V gene, CDR1 is DFQATT and CDR2 is SNEGSKA (reference sequence). CDR3 sequence: CSARDVGVDYGQYF. The CDR3 DNA reads as TGCAGTGCTAGAGACGTGGGAGTCGACTACGGGCAGTACTTC.

This clonotype was observed a few times. This sequence joins TRBV12-3 or TRBV12-4 and TRBJ2-5; D unresolved. The CDR3 has 14 residues. V was cut by 7 bases and J by 1 base, with 13 bases left in between. CDR3 residues: CASTLVGLQETQYF. Here the CDR3 DNA reads TGTGCCAGCACCCTGGTGGGTCTCCAAGAGACCCAGTACTTC.

This clonotype has more than one count but fewer than ten. V and J are TRBV11-2 and TRBJ1-1; no firm D call. This CDR3 comprises 14 residues. Trimming pared 1 base from V and 4 bases from J, leaving 10 bases between. The germline V gene encodes CDR1 SGHAT and CDR2 FQNNGV. The CDR3 DNA sequence: TGTGCCAGCAGCTTAGTTGCGGGTTTCACTGAAGCTTTCTTT. Its translation is CASSLVAGFTEAFF.

As for this clonotype: It is likely a read error, because the conserved phenylalanine at the end of the CDR3 is missing. The limits of the CDR3 on the DNA are not certain, so only TCRdb's listed CDR3 is given. V is TRBV2 and J is TRBJ2-7; TRBD1, the table's D call, lacks a check against the DNA. From germline, CDR1 is SNHLY and CDR2 FYNNEI. 9 amino acids form the CDR3, both terminal residues included. CDR3 residues: CASTGLSHL.

The chain employs TRBV5-1 and TRBJ2-3, with D possibly TRBD2 on 6 matching bases. This CDR3 has 14 amino acids. V was shortened by 6 bases and J by 8 bases, with 19 bases between the two germline ends. Germline V gene data show CDR1 as SGHRS and CDR2 as YFSETQ. CDR3 DNA: TGCGCCAGCACCGAAAAGCCGGGAGAACTTACGCAGTATTTT. It specifies CASTEKPGELTQYF.

The chain carries TRBV11-3 and TRBJ2-1; D possibly uses TRBD1 or TRBD2 (5 bases each). Per germline, CDR1 SGHNT and CDR2 YENEEA. The CDR3 totals 17 residues. V gave up 5 bases and J gave up 8 bases, with 25 bases separating them. As DNA, the CDR3 is TGTGCCAGCAGCCCCCCGGGCAGGGCGAGGGGTGGACATGAGCAGTTCTTC. Translating it yields CASSPPGRARGGHEQFF.

The V gene is TRBV11-3, the J gene TRBJ1-4; 9 positions match TRBD1. J gave up 6 bases and V 5 bases, and 7 bases lay outside the gene matches. This CDR3 is built from 15 residues. Germline assignment: CDR1 SGHNT and CDR2 YENEEA. In DNA, the CDR3 is TGTGCCAGCAGCGGGTGGACAGGGGAGGATGAAAAACTGTTTTTT. Translating gives CASSGWTGEDEKLFF.

The rearrangement joins TRBV3-1 to TRBJ2-3; weak D call: TRBD2 (6 bases). Looked up from germline, CDR1 is LGHDT and CDR2 is YNNKEL (reference sequence). V dropped 4 bases and J dropped 7 bases, with 15 bases sitting between them. The CDR3 is 14 amino acids. The CDR3 region has the DNA TGTGCCAGCAGCCCTGGAGACGGGGGAAATACGCAGTATTTT. Translated, it gives CASSPGDGGNTQYF.

This clonotype has more than one count but fewer than ten. DNA for the CDR3: TGCGCCAGCAGCCAAGATTGGGGCTCTGGAACTAACTCACCCCTCCACTTT. It translates to CASSQDWGSGTNSPLHF. V and J are TRBV4-1 and TRBJ1-6; perhaps TRBD1 as D (5 bases). With 0 bases removed from V and 10 bases from J, the gap between germline ends came to 19 bases. The CDR3 contains 17 residues. Germline CDR1 MGHRA, CDR2 YSYEKL.

This chain connects TRBV5-6 to TRBJ2-5; D may be TRBD1 (5 bases). The DNA end favors TRBJ2-7, so the J call may be wrong. The CDR3 sequence is 14 residues long. The germline CDR1 and CDR2 sequences are SGHDT and YYEEEE. CDR3 amino acids: CASSFLTESYEQYF. CDR3 DNA: TGTGCCAGCAGTTTTTTGACAGAATCCTACGAGCAGTACTTC.

This chain connects TRBV20-1 to TRBJ2-3, with 8 positions matching TRBD2. Trimming took 5 bases from V and 1 from J; bases not matched to a gene: 5. This CDR3 region has 14 residues. Germline V gene lookup returns CDR1 DFQATT and CDR2 SNEGSKA (reference sequence). CDR3 in DNA: TGCAGTGCTGTAAGCGGGAGAGGCACAGATACGCAGTATTTT. Protein sequence: CSAVSGRGTDTQYF.